One and the same sample provided the 32 T cell receptor beta chains below, sequenced in a study of T cells after yellow fever vaccination. TCRdb re-called the 5' RACE reads with MiXCR, one entry per CDR3 protein. The profile covers more than 95,000 distinct CDR3 sequences, with 7.4% appearing a single time and 2.5% taken by the ten largest. Material: CD4+ T cells sorted from PBMCs, obtained 10 days after the first yellow fever vaccination. The origin of the receptors is a man between 18 and 35 years old who received the YFV17D yellow fever vaccine.

There are many counts of this clonotype. The V call is TRBV7-2, the J call TRBJ1-1; D ambiguous. Deletions cut 5 bases from V and 4 bases from J, with 14 bases between. Germline CDR1 and CDR2: SGHTA and FQGNSA. The length of the CDR3 is 14 residues. Here the CDR3 reads CASSISGRSTEAFF. The DNA of the CDR3 is TGTGCCAGCAGCATTAGTGGGCGTAGCACTGAAGCTTTCTTT. The variable domain in full, with the rest retrieved from reference TRBV7-2 and TRBJ1-1, is GAGVSQSPSNKVTEKGKDVELRCDPISGHTALYWYRQSLGQGLEFLIYFQGNSAPDKSGLPSDRFSAERTGGSVSTLTIQRTQQEDSAVYLCASSISGRSTEAFFGQGTRLTVV.

There are a few counts of this clonotype. The rearrangement joins TRBV5-4 to TRBJ2-1; tentatively, D is TRBD1 (6 bases). The CDR3 runs 15 residues. Trimming cost V 9 bases and J 4 bases, with 20 bases left between them. CDR1 and CDR2 from the germline V gene are SGHNT and YYREEE (reference sequence). CDR3 bases: TGTGCCACCAAAAAGGGGGACACGGTATACAATGAGCAGTTCTTC. As protein: CATKKGDTVYNEQFF.

This clonotype came up many times. This sequence joins TRBV20-1 and TRBJ2-2; 7 bases agree with TRBD1. J was trimmed by 1 base and V by 0 bases; bases with no gene match: 5. Germline CDR1 DFQATT, CDR2 SNEGSKA (reference sequence). The CDR3 is made up of 16 amino acids. The CDR3 DNA is TGCAGTGCTAGAGATTACAGGACAGGGAACACCGGGGAGCTGTTTTTT. Translation: CSARDYRTGNTGELFF.

A word on this clonotype: This sequence may be a read error, since a much larger clone differs from it by one base. The V gene is TRBV5-1, the J gene TRBJ2-1; D is undetermined. V was cut by 1 base and J by 2 bases, with 7 bases left in between. The CDR3 is 14 residues long. CDR1 is SGHRS and CDR2 is YFSETQ in the germline V gene. CDR3: CASSLLLPYNEQFF. The DNA for the CDR3 is TGCGCCAGCAGCTTGTTATTGCCCTACAATGAGCAGTTCTTC.

This chain uses TRBV4-3 with TRBJ2-5; 7 bases map to TRBD2. CDR1 is LGHNA, CDR2 YSLEER, per germline. This CDR3 comprises 15 residues. Germline trimming cut 0 bases from V and 7 bases from J; bases unmatched to any gene: 8. The CDR3, as DNA: TGCGCCAGCAGCCAAGAGAATGTGGGGGGGGGGACCCAGTACTTC. The encoded protein is CASSQENVGGGTQYF.

Many counts were recorded for this clonotype. The genes are TRBV12-3 or TRBV12-4 and TRBJ2-7, with 9 bases identical to TRBD1. V shed 3 bases, J shed 5 bases, and the junction held 8 bases outside the gene matches. This CDR3 has 15 residues. In DNA form, the CDR3 reads TGTGCCAGCAGTTTGCACGGACAGGGGAGGAACGAGCAGTACTTC. It translates to CASSLHGQGRNEQYF.

In this sample, this clonotype turned up many times. The genes are TRBV7-2 and TRBJ1-5; D possibly corresponds to TRBD1 (5 bases). V was clipped by 3 bases and J by 4 bases, with 10 bases between them. CDR3 length equals 14 residues. The germline V gene encodes CDR1 SGHTA and CDR2 FQGNSA. CDR3 protein: CASSFATENQPQHF. The CDR3 nucleotides read TGTGCCAGCAGCTTCGCGACAGAAAATCAGCCCCAGCATTTT.

This clonotype was seen many times. The chain joins TRBV10-3 to TRBJ1-1; possibly TRBD1 for D (5 bases). Germline-derived CDR1 and CDR2 are ENHRY and SYGVKD. The CDR3 runs to 13 residues. Trimming shortened V by 10 bases and J by 0 bases, and 12 bases separated the two germline ends. DNA of the CDR3: TGTGCCAGCCTAGGGGTGTTGAACACTGAAGCTTTCTTT. Amino acid sequence: CASLGVLNTEAFF.

Ten or more counts support this clonotype. V gene TRBV12-3 or TRBV12-4 combines with J gene TRBJ1-4, with TRBD1 as a possible D gene (6 bases). This CDR3 spans 16 amino acids. V gave up 7 bases and J gave up 6 bases, with 21 bases separating them. In DNA, the CDR3 is TGTGCCAGCACCTCGGGGGCATTTGGCACGGATGAAAAACTGTTTTTT. It codes for CASTSGAFGTDEKLFF.

This clonotype was observed at least ten times. The chain joins TRBV24-1 to TRBJ2-1; 9 positions match TRBD2. The V gene's germline CDR1 is KGHDR and CDR2 SFDVKD. The CDR3 spans 14 residues. The V and J ends lost 6 bases and 8 bases, in that order; junction bases with no gene match: 7. The CDR3, as DNA: TGTGCCACCAGTAAGCGGGGGGCCCAGGATGAGCAGTTCTTC. Its protein is CATSKRGAQDEQFF.

This clonotype came up many times. This rearrangement joins TRBV12-3 or TRBV12-4 to TRBJ1-5; D is undetermined. Trimming took off 4 bases at V and 6 bases at J, with 16 bases between the two ends. The CDR3 runs to 15 residues. The CDR3: CASSSSPETAQPQHF. CDR3 nucleotide sequence: TGTGCCAGCAGTTCGTCCCCCGAAACTGCTCAGCCCCAGCATTTT.

In this sample, this clonotype turned up many times. The chain couples TRBV28 to TRBJ2-2; 8 nucleotides match TRBD2. There are 15 residues in the CDR3. CDR1 and CDR2 (germline): MDHEN, SYDVKM. V shed 7 bases, J shed 3 bases, and the junction held 7 bases outside the gene matches. The CDR3 here is CASMPGTRHTGELFF. CDR3 nucleotide sequence: TGTGCCAGCATGCCAGGGACTAGGCACACCGGGGAGCTGTTTTTT.

This clonotype was detected ten times or more. The chain links TRBV4-2 to TRBJ2-7, with D perhaps matching TRBD1 (5 bases). The V and J ends lost 3 bases and 6 bases respectively, with 9 bases between them. Germline V gene lookup returns CDR1 LGHNA and CDR2 YNFKEQ. The CDR3 is made up of 12 amino acids. The CDR3 nucleotides are TGTGCCAGCAGCCAGGGCAGGGTCGAGCAGTACTTC. This gives the protein CASSQGRVEQYF.

This clonotype was recorded at least ten times. V usage is TRBV12-3 or TRBV12-4 and J usage is TRBJ2-7; the D gene is possibly TRBD2 (6 bases). V was pared by 6 bases and J by 1 base, with 22 bases between. CDR3 length equals 17 residues. As DNA, the CDR3 is TGTGCCAGCAGCCGAAGGGGACTTACAGAAGGTTCCTACGAGCAGTACGTC. Amino acid sequence: CASSRRGLTEGSYEQYV.

This clonotype was picked up many times. This chain joins TRBV10-3 and TRBJ2-5; 7 bases map to TRBD2. Germline trimming cut 5 bases from V and 3 bases from J; bases unmatched to any gene: 12. The CDR3 has 16 amino acids. Germline V gene sequence: CDR1 ENHRY, CDR2 SYGVKD. CDR3 residues: CAISLGLGRDEETQYF. The CDR3 coding sequence is TGTGCCATCAGTCTGGGGTTGGGGAGGGATGAAGAGACCCAGTACTTC.

The V gene is TRBV20-1, the J gene TRBJ1-2; possibly TRBD1 for D (6 bases). The V end was cut by 7 bases, the J end by 5 bases, with 20 bases between. This CDR3 is 14 amino acids long. The germline CDR1 and CDR2 sequences are DFQATT and SNEGSKA (reference sequence). CDR3 sequence: CSVTDRKRHYGYTF. The CDR3, as DNA: TGCAGTGTGACAGACAGGAAGCGACATTATGGCTACACCTTC.

The table lists this clonotype with many counts. V is TRBV5-1 and J is TRBJ1-2; possibly TRBD1 for D (6 bases). CDR3 length equals 12 residues. Trimming stripped 4 bases from V and 4 bases from J, with 8 bases between. Looked up from germline, CDR1 is SGHRS and CDR2 is YFSETQ. The CDR3 here is CASSTGTYGYTF. In nucleotides, the CDR3 is TGCGCCAGCAGCACAGGGACCTATGGCTACACCTTC.

This clonotype was recorded at least ten times. This rearrangement joins TRBV18 to TRBJ2-7; D gene ambiguous. Germline V gives CDR1 KGHSH, CDR2 LQKENI. The CDR3 contains 13 residues. The V gene lost 2 bases and the J gene lost 4 bases, with 9 bases spanning the gap. The CDR3 DNA is TGTGCCAGCTCACCAGACGGCGATTACGAGCAGTACGTC. Translation: CASSPDGDYEQYV.

This clonotype was seen many times. The chain is built from TRBV7-9 and TRBJ1-4; D ambiguous. In germline, CDR1 is SEHNR, CDR2 FQNEAQ (reference sequence). V was cut by 5 bases and J by 7 bases, with 2 bases left in between. This CDR3 has 10 residues. Here the CDR3 reads CASSGEKLFF. As DNA, the CDR3 is TGTGCCAGCAGCGGTGAAAAACTGTTTTTT.

With regard to this clonotype: This clone may be a read error of a much larger clone one base away. The V gene is TRBV5-1, the J gene TRBJ2-5; D is undetermined. The V gene lost 0 bases and the J gene lost 5 bases, with 14 bases spanning the gap. Germline values: CDR1 SGHRS, CDR2 YFSETQ. CDR3 length: 15 amino acids. The chain's CDR3 is CASSLDVSGPETQYF. As DNA, the CDR3 is TGCGCCAGCAGCTTGGATGTCAGTGGGCCCGAGACCCAGTACTTC. Full variable domain (outside the CDR3, taken from reference TRBV5-1 and TRBJ2-5): KAGVTQTPRYLIKTRGQQVTLSCSPISGHRSVSWYQQTPGQGLQFLFEYFSETQRNKGNFPGRFSGRQFSNSRSEMNVSTLELGDSALYLCASSLDVSGPETQYFGPGTRLLVL.

This clonotype was recorded many times. This rearrangement joins TRBV7-9 to TRBJ2-7; unclear D gene. From germline, CDR1 is SEHNR and CDR2 FQNEAQ (reference sequence). This CDR3 is 14 amino acids long. The germline V and J ends were trimmed by 5 bases and 4 bases, with 15 bases remaining between them. CDR3 coding DNA: TGTGCCAGCAGCATACTACAAGGAAGGTACGAGCAGTACTTC. Amino acid sequence: CASSILQGRYEQYF.

This clonotype was counted ten times or more. CDR3 bases: TGTGCCAGCAGCTTAGGGGTTTCCACCGGGGAGCTGTTTTTT. Translation: CASSLGVSTGELFF. The chain uses TRBV7-9 and TRBJ2-2; no firm D call. This CDR3 region has 14 residues. From germline, CDR1 is SEHNR and CDR2 FQNEAQ (reference sequence). Between the trimmed V and J ends, which lost 1 base and 4 bases, there was a span of 7 bases. Supplemented by reference TRBV7-9 and TRBJ2-2, the full variable domain reads DTGVSQNPRHKITKRGQNVTFRCDPISEHNRLYWYRQTLGQGPEFLTYFQNEAQLEKSRLLSDRFSAERPKGSFSTLEIQRTEQGDSAMYLCASSLGVSTGELFFGEGSRLTVL.

This clonotype has ten or more counts. The chain combines TRBV5-1 with TRBJ2-1, with D possibly TRBD2 on 6 matching bases. Germline V gives CDR1 SGHRS, CDR2 YFSETQ. Trimming took 4 bases from V and 8 from J, leaving 16 bases between them. This CDR3 spans 14 amino acids. CDR3 loop: CASSRDSNRYEQFF. The CDR3 DNA follows: TGCGCCAGCAGCCGGGACTCCAATCGCTATGAGCAGTTCTTC. The full variable domain, completed using reference TRBV5-1 and TRBJ2-1, is KAGVTQTPRYLIKTRGQQVTLSCSPISGHRSVSWYQQTPGQGLQFLFEYFSETQRNKGNFPGRFSGRQFSNSRSEMNVSTLELGDSALYLCASSRDSNRYEQFFGPGTRLTVL.

This clonotype was picked up many times. The rearrangement links TRBV6-2 or TRBV6-3 to TRBJ2-1; unclear D gene. CDR1 is MNHEY, CDR2 SVGEGT, per germline. The CDR3 contains 11 residues. V was pared by 4 bases and J by 14 bases, with 12 bases between. Here the CDR3 reads CASSSIAEKFF. The CDR3 nucleotides read TGTGCCAGCAGTTCAATAGCAGAGAAGTTCTTC.

In this sample, this clonotype turned up many times. Written as DNA, the CDR3 is TGCAGCGCCGACCGGGGTAACACCGGGGAGCTGTTTTTT. This translates into CSADRGNTGELFF. The V gene is TRBV29-1, the J gene TRBJ2-2; D is perhaps TRBD2 (5 bases). Per the germline V gene, CDR1 is SQVTM and CDR2 is ANQGSEA. Trimming stripped 7 bases from V and 2 bases from J, with 11 bases between. CDR3 length equals 13 residues.

In its sample, this clonotype was seen many times. CDR3 region: CATSRDTGGFHEQFF. The CDR3 coding sequence is TGTGCCACCAGCAGAGATACAGGTGGCTTCCATGAGCAGTTCTTC. The chain uses TRBV15 and TRBJ2-1; D possibly corresponds to TRBD1 (5 bases). Trimming stripped 0 bases from V and 8 bases from J, with 14 bases between. The CDR3 sequence is 15 residues long. Germline CDR1 is LNHNV and CDR2 is YYDKDF (reference sequence). Combining the CDR3 with reference TRBV15 and TRBJ2-1 gives the whole variable domain DAMVIQNPRYQVTQFGKPVTLSCSQTLNHNVMYWYQQKSSQAPKLLFHYYDKDFNNEADTPDNFQSRRPNTSFCFLDIRSPGLGDTAMYLCATSRDTGGFHEQFFGPGTRLTVL.

This clonotype showed up many times. The chain recombines TRBV3-1 with TRBJ1-2, with D maybe TRBD1 (6 bases). Germline CDR1 LGHDT, CDR2 YNNKEL (reference sequence). V was clipped by 0 bases and J by 7 bases, with 18 bases between them. The CDR3 contains 16 residues. CDR3 residues: CASSQDLVQGIRGYTF. Written as DNA, the CDR3 is TGTGCCAGCAGCCAAGATCTTGTCCAGGGGATACGTGGCTACACCTTC.

The chain carries TRBV5-1 and TRBJ2-6, with a tentative D call TRBD2 (5 bases). This CDR3 has 17 amino acids. The ends were cut back, 4 bases at V and 0 bases at J, with 14 bases in the middle. The germline gives CDR1 SGHRS, CDR2 YFSETQ. The CDR3 DNA reads TGCGCCAGCAGCACCGGCGGACTGAGCTCTGGGGCCAACGTCCTGACTTTC. Its protein product is CASSTGGLSSGANVLTF.

This clonotype was counted many times. V usage is TRBV7-9 and J usage is TRBJ1-1; the D is unclear. Germline V CDR1 and CDR2: SEHNR, FQNEAQ (reference sequence). CDR3 length equals 12 residues. V lost 7 bases to trimming and J lost 11 bases, with 17 bases between them. CDR3 in DNA: TGTGCCAGCACCCTCGCCCGGGAGAGGGCTTTCTTT. It specifies CASTLARERAFF. The whole variable domain, remainder taken from reference TRBV7-9 and TRBJ1-1, is DTGVSQNPRHKITKRGQNVTFRCDPISEHNRLYWYRQTLGQGPEFLTYFQNEAQLEKSRLLSDRFSAERPKGSFSTLEIQRTEQGDSAMYLCASTLARERAFFGQGTRLTVV.

This clonotype has at least ten counts. This chain uses TRBV5-1 with TRBJ2-5; 10 positions agree with TRBD2. CDR3 length: 15 residues. The trim removed 2 bases at V and 3 bases at J, leaving 4 bases unmatched. Germline V gene data show CDR1 as SGHRS and CDR2 as YFSETQ. The CDR3 region is CASSFNLAGEETQYF. DNA of the CDR3: TGCGCCAGCAGCTTTAATCTAGCGGGGGAAGAGACCCAGTACTTC.

Many counts were recorded for this clonotype. The chain recombines TRBV6-1 with TRBJ1-6, with a tentative D call TRBD1 (6 bases). CDR3 length equals 16 residues. The V end was cut by 5 bases, the J end by 5 bases, with 16 bases between. Germline V gene sequence: CDR1 MNHNS, CDR2 SASEGT. In DNA form, the CDR3 reads TGTGCCAGCAGTCGACCCGGTCAGGGGAATAATTCACCCCTCCACTTT. Encoded protein: CASSRPGQGNNSPLHF.

This clonotype was recorded at least ten times. At one boundary the junction diverges from the germline segment, which might be a read error. This chain joins TRBV5-4 and TRBJ2-5; D is perhaps TRBD2 (5 bases). This CDR3 is built from 15 residues. Germline V gives CDR1 SGHNT, CDR2 YYREEE (reference sequence). The CDR3 bases are TGTGCCAGCAGTTTGGACTTCCAGGTCCAAGAGACCCAGTACTTC. Its protein is CASSLDFQVQETQYF.